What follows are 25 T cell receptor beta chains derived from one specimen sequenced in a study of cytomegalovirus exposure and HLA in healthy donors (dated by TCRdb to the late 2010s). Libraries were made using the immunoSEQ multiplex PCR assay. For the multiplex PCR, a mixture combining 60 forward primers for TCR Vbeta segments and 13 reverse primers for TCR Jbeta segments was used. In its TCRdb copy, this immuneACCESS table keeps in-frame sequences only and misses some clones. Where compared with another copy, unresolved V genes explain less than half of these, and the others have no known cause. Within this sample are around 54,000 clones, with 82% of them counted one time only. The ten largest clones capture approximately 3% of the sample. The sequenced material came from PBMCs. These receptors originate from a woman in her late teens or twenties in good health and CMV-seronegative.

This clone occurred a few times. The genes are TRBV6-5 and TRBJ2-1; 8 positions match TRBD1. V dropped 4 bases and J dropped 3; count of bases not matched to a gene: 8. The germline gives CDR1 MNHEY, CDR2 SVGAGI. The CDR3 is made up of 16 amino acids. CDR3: CASSLTGGSVYNEQFF. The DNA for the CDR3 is TGTGCCAGCAGTTTAACAGGGGGTTCGGTCTACAATGAGCAGTTCTTC.

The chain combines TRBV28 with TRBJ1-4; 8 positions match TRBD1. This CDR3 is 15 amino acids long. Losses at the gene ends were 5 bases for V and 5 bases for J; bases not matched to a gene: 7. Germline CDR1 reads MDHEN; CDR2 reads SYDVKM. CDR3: CASSTHRGENEKLFF. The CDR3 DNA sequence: TGTGCCAGCAGTACTCACAGGGGGGAGAATGAAAAACTGTTTTTT.

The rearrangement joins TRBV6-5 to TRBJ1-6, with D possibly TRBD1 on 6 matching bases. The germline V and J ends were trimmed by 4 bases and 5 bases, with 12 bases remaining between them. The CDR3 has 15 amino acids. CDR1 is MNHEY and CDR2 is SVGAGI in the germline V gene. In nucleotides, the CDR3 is TGTGCCAGCAGTTCGCAGGGGTTCGATAATTCACCCCTCCACTTT. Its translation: CASSSQGFDNSPLHF.

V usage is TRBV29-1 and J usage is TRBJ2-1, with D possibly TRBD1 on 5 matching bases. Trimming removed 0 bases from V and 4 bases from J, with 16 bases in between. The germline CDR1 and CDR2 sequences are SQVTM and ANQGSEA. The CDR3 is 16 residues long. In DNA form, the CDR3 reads TGCAGCGTTGAAGATTTTCGACAGCTCAATTACAATGAGCAGTTCTTC. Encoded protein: CSVEDFRQLNYNEQFF.

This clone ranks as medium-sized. The chain's CDR3 is CASSPGTGGEIGELFF. The DNA of the CDR3 is TGTGCCAGCAGTCCCGGGACAGGGGGCGAAATCGGGGAGCTGTTTTTT. The chain has TRBV6-4 and TRBJ2-2; 12 positions match TRBD1. The CDR3 sequence is 16 residues long. The J segment lost 7 bases and the V segment lost 5 bases, leaving 8 bases of the junction unmatched. Germline V CDR1 and CDR2: MRHNA, SNTAGT.

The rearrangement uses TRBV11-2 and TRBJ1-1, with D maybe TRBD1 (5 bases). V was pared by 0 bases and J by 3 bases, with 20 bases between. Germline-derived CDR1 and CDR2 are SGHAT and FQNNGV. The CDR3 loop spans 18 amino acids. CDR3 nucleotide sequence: TGTGCCAGCAGCTTAGATCTCTCGGGCAGGGCAGGAGACACTGAAGCTTTCTTT. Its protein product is CASSLDLSGRAGDTEAFF.

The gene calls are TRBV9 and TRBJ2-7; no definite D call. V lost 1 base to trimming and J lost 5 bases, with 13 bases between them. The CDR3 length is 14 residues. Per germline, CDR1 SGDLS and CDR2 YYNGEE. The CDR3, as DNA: TGTGCCAGCAGCGTACTTGGTGTTGAGCACGAGCAGTACTTC. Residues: CASSVLGVEHEQYF.

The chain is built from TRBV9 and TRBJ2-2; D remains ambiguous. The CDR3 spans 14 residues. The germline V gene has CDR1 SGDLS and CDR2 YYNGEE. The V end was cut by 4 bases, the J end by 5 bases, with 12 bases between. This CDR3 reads CASSPATGTGELFF. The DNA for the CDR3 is TGTGCCAGCAGCCCTGCCACCGGGACCGGGGAGCTGTTTTTT.

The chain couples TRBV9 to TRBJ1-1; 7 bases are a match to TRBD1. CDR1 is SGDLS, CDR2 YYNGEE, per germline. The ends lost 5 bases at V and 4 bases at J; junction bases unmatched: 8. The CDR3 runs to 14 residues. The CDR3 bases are TGTGCCAGCAGTAGACAGGGTTTGGCCACTGAAGCTTTCTTT. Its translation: CASSRQGLATEAFF.

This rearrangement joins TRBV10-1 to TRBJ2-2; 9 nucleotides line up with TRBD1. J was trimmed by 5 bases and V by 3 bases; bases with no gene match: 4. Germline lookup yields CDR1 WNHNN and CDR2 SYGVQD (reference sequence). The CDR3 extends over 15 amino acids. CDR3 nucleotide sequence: TGCGCCAGCAGTGACCCGGGACAGGGTACCGGGGAGCTGTTTTTT. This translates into CASSDPGQGTGELFF.

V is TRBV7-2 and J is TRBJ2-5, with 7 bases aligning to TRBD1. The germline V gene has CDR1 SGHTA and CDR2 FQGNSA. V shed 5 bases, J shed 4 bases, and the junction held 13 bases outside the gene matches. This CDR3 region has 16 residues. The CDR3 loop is CASSMTGTASGETQYF. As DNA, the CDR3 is TGTGCCAGCAGCATGACCGGGACAGCCTCGGGAGAGACCCAGTACTTC.

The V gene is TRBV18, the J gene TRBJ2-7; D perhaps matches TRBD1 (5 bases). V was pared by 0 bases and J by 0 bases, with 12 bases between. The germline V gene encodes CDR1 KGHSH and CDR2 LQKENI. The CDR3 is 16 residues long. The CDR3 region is CASSPPLAGPSYEQYF. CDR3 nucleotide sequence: TGTGCCAGCTCACCACCTCTGGCAGGGCCCTCCTACGAGCAGTACTTC.

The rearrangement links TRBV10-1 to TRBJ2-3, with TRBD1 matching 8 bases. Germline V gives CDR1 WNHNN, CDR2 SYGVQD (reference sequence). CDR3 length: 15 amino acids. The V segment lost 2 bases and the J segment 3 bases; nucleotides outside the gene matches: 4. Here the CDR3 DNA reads TGCGCCAGCAGTGAGGCAGGGGGCGGAACAGATACGCAGTATTTT. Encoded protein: CASSEAGGGTDTQYF.

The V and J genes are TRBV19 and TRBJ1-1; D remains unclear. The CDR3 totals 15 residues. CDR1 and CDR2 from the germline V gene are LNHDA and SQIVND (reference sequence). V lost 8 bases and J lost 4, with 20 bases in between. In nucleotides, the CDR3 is TGTGCCAGTCCTGTAGGCCTTCGGGTCGGCACTGAAGCTTTCTTT. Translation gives CASPVGLRVGTEAFF.

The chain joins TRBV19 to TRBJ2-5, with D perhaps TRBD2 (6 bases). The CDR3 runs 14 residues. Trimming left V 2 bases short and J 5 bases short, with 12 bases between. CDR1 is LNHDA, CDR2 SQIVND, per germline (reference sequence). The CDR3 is CASSILGGTETQYF. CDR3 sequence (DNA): TGTGCCAGTAGTATACTTGGCGGGACGGAGACCCAGTACTTC. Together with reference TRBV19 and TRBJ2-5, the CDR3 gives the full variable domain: DGGITQSPKYLFRKEGQNVTLSCEQNLNHDAMYWYRQDPGQGLRLIYYSQIVNDFQKGDIAEGYSVSREKKESFPLTVTSAQKNPTAFYLCASSILGGTETQYFGPGTRLLVL.

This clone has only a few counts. CDR3 sequence: CASNPGGRNQPQHF. The CDR3 DNA is TGTGCCAGCAACCCCGGGGGGAGGAATCAGCCCCAGCATTTT. The chain is built from TRBV28 and TRBJ1-5, with D possibly matching TRBD1 (5 bases). The CDR3 covers 14 residues. Trimming took 7 bases from V and 4 from J, leaving 14 bases between them. Germline V gives CDR1 MDHEN, CDR2 SYDVKM.

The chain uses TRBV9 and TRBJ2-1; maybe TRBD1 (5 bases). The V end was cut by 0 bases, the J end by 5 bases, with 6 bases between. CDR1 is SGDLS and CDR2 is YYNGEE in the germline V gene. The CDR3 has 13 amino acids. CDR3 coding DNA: TGTGCCAGCAGCGTAGTACAGGACAATGAGCAGTTCTTC. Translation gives CASSVVQDNEQFF. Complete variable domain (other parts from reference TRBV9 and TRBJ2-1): DSGVTQTPKHLITATGQRVTLRCSPRSGDLSVYWYQQSLDQGLQFLIQYYNGEERAKGNILERFSAQQFPDLHSELNLSSLELGDSALYFCASSVVQDNEQFFGPGTRLTVL.

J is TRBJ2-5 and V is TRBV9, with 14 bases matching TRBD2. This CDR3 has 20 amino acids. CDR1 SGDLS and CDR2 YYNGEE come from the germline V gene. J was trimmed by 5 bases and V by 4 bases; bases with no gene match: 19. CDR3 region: CASSPRPGLAGVAPRETQYF. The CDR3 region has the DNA TGTGCCAGCAGCCCGCGGCCGGGACTAGCGGGAGTGGCCCCCCGGGAGACCCAGTACTTC.

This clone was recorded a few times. Here the CDR3 DNA reads TGTGCCAGCAGCTCCTCAGGGGACAGACAAGAGACCCAGTACTTC. Translated, it gives CASSSSGDRQETQYF. This chain joins TRBV7-2 and TRBJ2-5, with 7 bases lining up with TRBD1. Unmatched junction bases numbered 7, after V lost 4 bases and J lost 2 bases. This CDR3 spans 15 amino acids. Germline loops: CDR1 SGHTA, CDR2 FQGNSA.

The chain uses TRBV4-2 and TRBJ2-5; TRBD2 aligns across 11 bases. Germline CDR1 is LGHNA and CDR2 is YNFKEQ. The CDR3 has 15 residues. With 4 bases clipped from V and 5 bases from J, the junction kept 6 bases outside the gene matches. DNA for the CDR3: TGTGCCAGCAGCCTAGCGACTAGCGGGAAGGAGACCCAGTACTTC. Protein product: CASSLATSGKETQYF.

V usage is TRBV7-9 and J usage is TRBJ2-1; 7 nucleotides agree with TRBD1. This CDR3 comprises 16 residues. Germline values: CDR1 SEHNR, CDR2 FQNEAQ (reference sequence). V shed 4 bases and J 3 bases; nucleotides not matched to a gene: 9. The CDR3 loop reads CASSSPGTEFYNEQFF. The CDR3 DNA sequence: TGTGCCAGCAGCTCGCCCGGGACAGAGTTCTACAATGAGCAGTTCTTC.

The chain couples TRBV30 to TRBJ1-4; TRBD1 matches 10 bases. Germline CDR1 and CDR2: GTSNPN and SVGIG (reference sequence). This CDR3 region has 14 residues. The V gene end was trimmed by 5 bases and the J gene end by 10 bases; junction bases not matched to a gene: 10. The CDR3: CAWDFRDRGGKLFF. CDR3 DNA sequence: TGTGCCTGGGACTTTCGGGACAGGGGAGGAAAACTGTTTTTT. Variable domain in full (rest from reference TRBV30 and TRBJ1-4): SQTIHQWPATLVQPVGSPLSLECTVEGTSNPNLYWYRQAAGRGLQLLFYSVGIGQISSEVPQNLSASRPQDRQFILSSKKLLLSDSGFYLCAWDFRDRGGKLFFGSGTQLSVL.

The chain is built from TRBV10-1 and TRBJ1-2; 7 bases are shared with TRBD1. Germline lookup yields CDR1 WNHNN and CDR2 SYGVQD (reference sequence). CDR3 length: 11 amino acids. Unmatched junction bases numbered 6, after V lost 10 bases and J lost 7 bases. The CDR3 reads CANQSGGGYTF. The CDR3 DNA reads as TGCGCCAACCAATCAGGGGGTGGCTACACCTTC.

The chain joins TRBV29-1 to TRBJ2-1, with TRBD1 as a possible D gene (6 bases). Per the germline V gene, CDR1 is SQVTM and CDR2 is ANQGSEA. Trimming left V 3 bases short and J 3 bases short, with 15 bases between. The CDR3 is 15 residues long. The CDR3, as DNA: TGCAGCGTTGAGGGTGAGGGCAGGGGCTACAATGAGCAGTTCTTC. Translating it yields CSVEGEGRGYNEQFF.

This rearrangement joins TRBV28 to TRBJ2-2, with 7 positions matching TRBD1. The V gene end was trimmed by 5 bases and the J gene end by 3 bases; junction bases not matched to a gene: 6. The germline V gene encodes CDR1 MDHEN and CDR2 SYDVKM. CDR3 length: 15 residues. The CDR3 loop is CASSPGGVDTGELFF. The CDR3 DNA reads TGTGCCAGCAGTCCAGGGGGAGTTGACACCGGGGAGCTGTTTTTT.